These 32 T cell receptor beta chains were all obtained from the same sample, sequenced in a study of blood T cell repertoires in COVID-19. Method: immunoSEQ multiplex PCR; TCRdb's copy keeps in-frame clones and lacks some. The sample lists 55,000 to 85,000 clones; approximately 83% were seen once. The sequencing input was peripheral blood. The receptor source for this set is a human donor in a cohort sampled during active COVID-19.

J is TRBJ2-3 and V is TRBV19; D possibly corresponds to TRBD2 (7 bases). The CDR3 runs 16 residues. V gave up 2 bases and J gave up 7 bases, with 19 bases separating them. Per germline, CDR1 LNHDA and CDR2 SQIVND (reference sequence). DNA of the CDR3: TGTGCCAGTAGTATAATCCGGCCCGGGGGGCAGAATACGCAGTATTTT. Amino acid sequence: CASSIIRPGGQNTQYF.

The chain links TRBV6-5 to TRBJ2-7; maybe TRBD2 (5 bases). This CDR3 contains 13 residues. Germline V gene lookup returns CDR1 MNHEY and CDR2 SVGAGI. Trimming pared 6 bases from V and 2 bases from J, leaving 11 bases between. CDR3 protein: CASRAGLPYEQYF. DNA for the CDR3: TGTGCCAGCAGAGCCGGACTCCCCTACGAGCAGTACTTC.

For this clone: Sequence at one end of the junction differs from germline and may be a read error. Within the sample, other DNA sequences also encode this same CDR3. This chain joins TRBV6-1 and TRBJ1-6; tentatively, D is TRBD1 (6 bases). CDR3 length: 15 residues. CDR1 and CDR2 from the germline V gene are MNHNS and SASEGT. CDR3 coding DNA: TGCGCCAGCAGTGAAAGACAGGCAAGGGATTCACCCCTCCACTTT. It encodes CASSERQARDSPLHF.

V usage is TRBV10-3 and J usage is TRBJ1-2, with D maybe TRBD1 (6 bases). V was trimmed by 4 bases and J by 1 base, leaving 13 bases between them. Germline CDR1 ENHRY, CDR2 SYGVKD. The CDR3 has 15 residues. The CDR3 is CAISGGAGDNYGYTF. In nucleotides, the CDR3 is TGTGCCATCAGTGGAGGGGCAGGGGATAACTATGGCTACACCTTC.

CDR3 bases: TGTGCCAGCAGCTTAAACGGGGGGGCCCCAGATACGCAGTATTTT. Amino acids: CASSLNGGAPDTQYF. The chain uses TRBV7-3 and TRBJ2-3; 8 bases are a match to TRBD2. The CDR3 is 15 residues long. The germline gives CDR1 SGHTA, CDR2 FQGTGA. Trimming at V came to 1 base and at J to 4 bases, leaving 4 bases not matched to a gene. The whole variable domain, filled in from reference TRBV7-3 and TRBJ2-3, reads GAGVSQTPSNKVTEKGKYVELRCDPISGHTALYWYRQSLGQGPEFLIYFQGTGAADDSGLPNDRFFAVRPEGSVSTLKIQRTERGDSAVYLCASSLNGGAPDTQYFGPGTRLTVL.

The rearrangement joins TRBV3-1 (or the pseudogene TRBV3-2) to TRBJ2-6; D ambiguous. The CDR3 spans 14 residues. Germline V gene lookup returns CDR1 LGHDT and CDR2 YNNKEL (reference sequence). Trimming removed 3 bases at V and 0 bases at J, with 3 bases between. CDR3 in DNA: TGTGCCAGCAGCCATAACTCTGGGGCCAACGTCCTGACTTTC. This sequence encodes CASSHNSGANVLTF.

This chain links TRBV4-3 with TRBJ2-1, with D perhaps TRBD2 (5 bases). This CDR3 contains 18 residues. V lost 0 bases, J lost 4 bases, and 19 bases lay in between. The germline V gene encodes CDR1 LGHNA and CDR2 YSLEER. The CDR3 reads CASSQDDLLGRTYNEQFF. CDR3 DNA sequence: TGCGCCAGCAGCCAAGATGACCTACTAGGGCGGACTTACAATGAGCAGTTCTTC.

The chain is built from TRBV6-5 and TRBJ1-1; 11 nucleotides agree with TRBD1. The length of the CDR3 is 14 residues. Trimming removed 7 bases from V and 4 bases from J; junction bases left unmatched: 5. The germline CDR1 and CDR2 sequences are MNHEY and SVGAGI. CDR3 sequence reads: CASNAGTGGTEAFF. In DNA, the CDR3 is TGTGCCAGCAACGCCGGGACAGGGGGCACTGAAGCTTTCTTT.

Concerning this clone itself: Different DNA sequences within this sample yield the same CDR3. This chain joins TRBV29-1 and TRBJ1-4; 8 nucleotides align to TRBD1. J lost 4 bases, V lost 4 bases, and 11 bases had no gene match. The CDR3 covers 16 residues. Germline V CDR1 and CDR2: SQVTM, ANQGSEA. CDR3 nucleotide sequence: TGCAGCGTTGTCACGAGCATCGGACAGGGTAATGAAAAACTGTTTTTT. Its translation is CSVVTSIGQGNEKLFF.

The V call is TRBV28, the J call TRBJ2-7, with TRBD1 as a possible D gene (7 bases). The CDR3 has 15 residues. CDR1 is MDHEN and CDR2 is SYDVKM in the germline V gene. The ends were cut back, 2 bases at V and 3 bases at J, with 14 bases in the middle. Written as DNA, the CDR3 is TGTGCCAGCAGTTTAGGTGGGGGGACAGACTACGAGCAGTACTTC. Translation gives CASSLGGGTDYEQYF.

Note on this clone: This specimen includes other DNA sequences encoding the same CDR3. This sequence joins TRBV14 and TRBJ2-1, with a weak D call TRBD1 (5 bases). V lost 0 bases to trimming and J lost 0 bases, with 9 bases between them. Germline lookup yields CDR1 SGHDN and CDR2 FVKESK. The CDR3 consists of 16 residues. The CDR3 sequence: CASSQDETDSYNEQFF. The CDR3 DNA follows: TGTGCCAGCAGCCAAGATGAGACAGACTCCTACAATGAGCAGTTCTTC.

The rearrangement joins TRBV28 to TRBJ2-5, with D possibly TRBD2 on 7 matching bases. CDR1 and CDR2 from the germline V gene are MDHEN and SYDVKM. The V end lost 8 bases, the J end lost 5 bases, and 15 bases lay between the germline ends. The CDR3 is made up of 13 amino acids. The CDR3 coding sequence is TGTGCCAGCGAGGGAGGGGGATTCGAGACCCAGTACTTC. Its translation is CASEGGGFETQYF.

The genes are TRBV20-1 and TRBJ1-2; perhaps TRBD1 as D (5 bases). Deletions cut 3 bases from V and 6 bases from J, with 14 bases between. The CDR3 extends over 13 amino acids. Germline CDR1 and CDR2: DFQATT and SNEGSKA (reference sequence). The CDR3 sequence: CSASRGQGDGYTF. CDR3 coding DNA: TGCAGTGCTAGTAGAGGCCAGGGTGATGGCTACACCTTC.

As DNA, the CDR3 is TGTGCCTGGAGAGGAGGGTCCCAAGAGACCCAGTACTTC. As protein: CAWRGGSQETQYF. This sequence joins TRBV30 and TRBJ2-5, with TRBD2 as a possible D gene (6 bases). Germline CDR1 reads GTSNPN; CDR2 reads SVGIG (reference sequence). V was clipped by 3 bases and J by 1 base, with 9 bases between them. The length of the CDR3 is 13 residues.

In this sample, this clone turned up a few times. The chain is built from TRBV5-4 and TRBJ2-7; TRBD2 agrees at 7 bases. This CDR3 is built from 16 residues. The trim removed 6 bases at V and 2 bases at J, leaving 14 bases unmatched. Germline CDR1 and CDR2: SGHNT and YYREEE (reference sequence). The CDR3: CASKHSGRGSAYEQYF. The CDR3 DNA is TGTGCCAGCAAACATTCGGGGAGGGGAAGCGCCTACGAGCAGTACTTC.

This sequence joins TRBV18 and TRBJ2-7, with TRBD1 matching over 8 bases. CDR1 is KGHSH, CDR2 LQKENI, per germline. The CDR3 loop spans 12 amino acids. V dropped 5 bases and J dropped 6; count of bases not matched to a gene: 3. CDR3 sequence: CASSGQGSEQYF. CDR3 DNA: TGTGCCAGCTCAGGACAGGGAAGCGAGCAGTACTTC.

This rearrangement joins TRBV2 to TRBJ1-2; the D is unclear. CDR1 SNHLY and CDR2 FYNNEI come from the germline V gene. Trimming pared 6 bases from V and 4 bases from J, leaving 15 bases between. CDR3 length: 14 amino acids. CDR3 coding DNA: TGTGCCAGCAGAGCTACGAATACTCCCTATGGCTACACCTTC. This gives the protein CASRATNTPYGYTF.

This clone was detected only once. The chain couples TRBV4-3 to TRBJ1-2; TRBD1 matches 10 bases. V gave up 0 bases and J gave up 5 bases; unmatched junction bases: 6. From germline, CDR1 is LGHNA and CDR2 YSLEER. This CDR3 is 16 amino acids long. CDR3: CASSQDFVGQGYGYTF. CDR3 nucleotides: TGCGCCAGCAGCCAAGATTTCGTGGGACAGGGGTATGGCTACACCTTC.

This clone has just one count. The chain combines TRBV29-1 with TRBJ2-7, with TRBD1 matching 9 bases. There are 13 residues in the CDR3. V lost 6 bases to trimming and J lost 5 bases; unmatched junction nucleotides: 8. Per germline, CDR1 SQVTM and CDR2 ANQGSEA. The chain's CDR3 is CSVGTGTGNEQYF. DNA for the CDR3: TGCAGCGTGGGGACAGGGACTGGAAACGAGCAGTACTTC.

The chain recombines TRBV19 with TRBJ2-7; D possibly corresponds to TRBD2 (5 bases). The CDR3 spans 13 residues. Looked up from germline, CDR1 is LNHDA and CDR2 is SQIVND (reference sequence). The V and J ends lost 4 bases and 5 bases respectively, with 12 bases between them. The CDR3 DNA follows: TGTGCCAGTAGTACCAGGACGCGGGACGAGCAGTACTTC. Translated: CASSTRTRDEQYF.

The chain employs TRBV7-2 and TRBJ1-6, with D perhaps TRBD1 (6 bases). From germline, CDR1 is SGHTA and CDR2 FQGNSA. CDR3 length: 15 amino acids. The ends were cut back, 2 bases at V and 6 bases at J, with 11 bases in the middle. CDR3 amino acids: CASSLRGGSNSPLHF. In DNA, the CDR3 is TGTGCCAGCAGCTTACGAGGGGGATCTAATTCACCCCTCCACTTT.

V is TRBV11-3 and J is TRBJ1-4; D is unclear. The CDR3 covers 12 residues. Germline V lookup: CDR1 SGHNT, CDR2 YENEEA. The CDR3 DNA reads as TGTCCTAAAAACGATATAAATGAAAAACTGTTTTTT. Translated: CPKNDINEKLFF. The variable domain in full, completed from reference TRBV11-3 and TRBJ1-4, reads EAGVVQSPRYKIIEKKQPVAFWCNPISGHNTLYWYLQNLGQGPELLIRYENEEAVDDSQLPKDRFSAERLKGVDSTLKIQPAELGDSAVYLCPKNDINEKLFFGSGTQLSVL.

The chain is built from TRBV19 and TRBJ1-4, with D possibly matching TRBD1 (5 bases). CDR1 is LNHDA and CDR2 is SQIVND in the germline V gene (reference sequence). The CDR3 spans 15 residues. Trimming pared 5 bases from V and 6 bases from J, leaving 16 bases between. The CDR3 DNA sequence: TGTGCCAGTAGTGGGGCCCGACTTGGAGATGAAAAACTGTTTTTT. Protein: CASSGARLGDEKLFF. The full variable domain, with the rest looked up from reference TRBV19 and TRBJ1-4, is DGGITQSPKYLFRKEGQNVTLSCEQNLNHDAMYWYRQDPGQGLRLIYYSQIVNDFQKGDIAEGYSVSREKKESFPLTVTSAQKNPTAFYLCASSGARLGDEKLFFGSGTQLSVL.

V and J are TRBV9 and TRBJ1-1; 8 nucleotides line up with TRBD1. The CDR3 spans 15 residues. The germline CDR1 and CDR2 sequences are SGDLS and YYNGEE. The V gene end was trimmed by 4 bases and the J gene end by 4 bases; junction bases not matched to a gene: 9. The CDR3 bases are TGTGCCAGCAGCATAGGAGGACAGGGCTTCACTGAAGCTTTCTTT. Its protein is CASSIGGQGFTEAFF.

There are a few counts of this clone. V and J are TRBV4-1 and TRBJ1-6; the D gene is possibly TRBD1 (5 bases). The V end lost 0 bases, the J end lost 9 bases, and 15 bases lay between the germline ends. The CDR3 loop spans 16 amino acids. From germline, CDR1 is MGHRA and CDR2 YSYEKL. The CDR3 sequence: CASSQELQGTGSPLHF. The CDR3, as DNA: TGCGCCAGCAGCCAAGAGCTCCAGGGCACAGGTTCACCCCTCCACTTT.

The chain combines TRBV7-6 with TRBJ2-1; 10 positions match TRBD2. J lost 8 bases, V lost 4 bases, and 14 bases had no gene match. The CDR3 is 17 residues long. The germline V gene has CDR1 SGHVS and CDR2 FNYEAQ. The CDR3 nucleotides are TGTGCCAGCAGCTCAGTGGCCGCGACTAGCGGGCATCATGAGCAGTTCTTC. Amino acids: CASSSVAATSGHHEQFF.

The chain links TRBV7-2 to TRBJ1-4, with 7 bases fitting TRBD1. This CDR3 spans 14 amino acids. Germline-derived CDR1 and CDR2 are SGHTA and FQGNSA. The ends lost 4 bases at V and 8 bases at J; junction bases unmatched: 7. DNA for the CDR3: TGTGCCAGCAGCTCCGGGACAGAAGGGGAAAAACTGTTTTTT. This codes for CASSSGTEGEKLFF.

J is TRBJ2-7 and V is TRBV5-1; possible D gene TRBD2, 6 bases. V shed 1 base and J shed 6 bases, with 17 bases lying between them. The CDR3 is 15 amino acids. Germline CDR1 is SGHRS and CDR2 is YFSETQ. The CDR3 DNA reads TGCGCCAGCAGCTTGTCGTGGAGGGGTAGGGGCGAGCAGTACTTC. Translated: CASSLSWRGRGEQYF.

The V and J genes are TRBV10-3 and TRBJ2-7; TRBD1 is a possible D gene (7 bases). The CDR3 contains 13 residues. Deletions cut 10 bases from V and 3 bases from J, with 16 bases between. Germline V CDR1 and CDR2: ENHRY, SYGVKD. The CDR3 here is CATGAGGNYEQYF. CDR3 nucleotide sequence: TGTGCCACCGGCGCAGGGGGGAACTACGAGCAGTACTTC.

The V gene is TRBV6-5, the J gene TRBJ1-2; 8 bases map to TRBD1. The V gene's germline CDR1 is MNHEY and CDR2 SVGAGI. The CDR3 covers 16 residues. V shed 2 bases and J 7 bases; nucleotides not matched to a gene: 12. The CDR3 nucleotides are TGTGCCAGCAGTTACCGAAGGACAGGGAATTTGGGTGGCTACACCTTC. Protein product: CASSYRRTGNLGGYTF.

V and J are TRBV28 and TRBJ1-1; unclear D gene. The length of the CDR3 is 10 residues. Germline assignment: CDR1 MDHEN and CDR2 SYDVKM. V was shortened by 8 bases and J by 7 bases, with 8 bases between the two germline ends. In DNA, the CDR3 is TGTGCCAGCCAGTCAGTTGAAGCTTTCTTT. This sequence encodes CASQSVEAFF.

The chain recombines TRBV3-1 (or the pseudogene TRBV3-2) with TRBJ2-6, with 7 bases identical to TRBD2. The CDR3 covers 17 residues. V trimming: 0 bases; J trimming: 0 bases; junction bases outside the gene matches: 2. Per the germline V gene, CDR1 is LGHDT and CDR2 is YNNKEL (reference sequence). CDR3 loop: CASSQEWGGSGANVLTF. In DNA form, the CDR3 reads TGTGCCAGCAGCCAAGAATGGGGGGGCTCTGGGGCCAACGTCCTGACTTTC.